These 20 T cell receptor beta chains were sequenced from one sample in a study of T cells in Graves' hyperthyroidism and ophthalmopathy (dated by TCRdb to the late 2010s). The method behind the library was multiplex PCR. Sequencing relied on an Illumina HiSeq 2000. Amplification of TCR beta CDR3 regions was carried out from RNA transcripts. A first-round RT-PCR of the TCR CDR3 used the HTBI primer set with the Qiagen OneStep RT-PCR kit. TCRdb passed the public sequencing reads through fastp at Q25 and MiXCR, retaining productive beta sequences. Duplicate CDR3 protein sequences are folded into a single record with the most common DNA and genes. The sample yields about 290,000 distinct CDR3 sequences; roughly an eighth were counted once. The ten largest clones add up to 7% to 9.5% of the sample. The sample consisted of blood. The receptors were sampled from a middle-aged woman with Graves' hyperthyroidism.

At least ten counts were recorded for this clonotype. The CDR3, as DNA: TGTGCCAGTAGTATGAGAGAACAGCCCCAGCATTTT. Translation gives CASSMREQPQHF. The chain carries TRBV19 and TRBJ1-5, with unresolved D. The germline gives CDR1 LNHDA, CDR2 SQIVND (reference sequence). V was pared by 3 bases and J by 7 bases, with 7 bases between. This CDR3 contains 12 residues.

The CDR3 nucleotides are TGTGCCAGCAGCTATATCGGGGGGCAAGGGGATACGCAGTATTTT. Encoded protein: CASSYIGGQGDTQYF. This chain joins TRBV7-9 and TRBJ2-3, with D perhaps TRBD2 (7 bases). CDR3 length: 15 residues. Between the trimmed V and J ends, which lost 4 bases and 6 bases, there was a span of 17 bases. The germline V gene has CDR1 SEHNR and CDR2 FQNEAQ (reference sequence).

This clonotype was detected a few times. The CDR3 protein is CASSTGGEAGYEQYF. As DNA, the CDR3 is TGTGCCAGCAGTACGGGGGGAGAAGCGGGCTACGAGCAGTACTTC. The V call is TRBV6-1, the J call TRBJ2-7, with TRBD2 matching over 7 bases. CDR1 MNHNS and CDR2 SASEGT come from the germline V gene. The CDR3 length is 15 residues. Germline trimming cut 5 bases from V and 3 bases from J; bases unmatched to any gene: 10.

This clonotype was detected many times. This rearrangement joins TRBV2 to TRBJ2-7; D gene ambiguous. Per germline, CDR1 SNHLY and CDR2 FYNNEI. The CDR3 spans 13 residues. Trimming removed 7 bases from V and 2 bases from J, with 12 bases in between. The CDR3 region has the DNA TGTGCCAGCATTCCACGGGCGGCCTACGAGCAGTACTTC. The encoded protein is CASIPRAAYEQYF.

CDR3 in DNA: TGTGCCAGCCAGAACGGAGGGGGCGCCGACAATCAGCCCCAGCATTTT. This gives the protein CASQNGGGADNQPQHF. V and J are TRBV6-1 and TRBJ1-5, with TRBD1 identical over 7 bases. This CDR3 region has 16 residues. The V segment lost 8 bases and the J segment 3 bases; nucleotides outside the gene matches: 13. CDR1 and CDR2 from the germline V gene are MNHNS and SASEGT.

This clonotype was counted at least ten times. The chain carries TRBV6-2 or TRBV6-3 and TRBJ2-7, with 9 nucleotides matching TRBD1. This CDR3 comprises 14 residues. J lost 5 bases, V lost 7 bases, and 9 bases had no gene match. Germline CDR1 and CDR2: MNHEY and SVGEGT. This CDR3 is CASITGTGKDEQYF. CDR3 DNA: TGTGCCAGCATTACCGGGACAGGGAAAGACGAGCAGTACTTC.

This clonotype was found many times. The chain is built from TRBV28 and TRBJ1-4, with 10 bases identical to TRBD1. CDR3 size: 17 residues. Trimming cost V 5 bases and J 0 bases; bases outside gene matches: 6. Per germline, CDR1 MDHEN and CDR2 SYDVKM. CDR3 in amino acids: CASSPHGQGATNEKLFF. The CDR3, as DNA: TGTGCCAGCAGTCCCCACGGACAGGGGGCAACTAATGAAAAACTGTTTTTT. The variable domain in full, completed from reference TRBV28 and TRBJ1-4, reads DVKVTQSSRYLVKRTGEKVFLECVQDMDHENMFWYRQDPGLGLRLIYFSYDVKMKEKGDIPEGYSVSREKKERFSLILESASTNQTSMYLCASSPHGQGATNEKLFFGSGTQLSVL.

The gene calls are TRBV2 and TRBJ1-6; D not certain. Trimming stripped 7 bases from V and 5 bases from J, with 9 bases between. The CDR3 consists of 13 residues. CDR1 is SNHLY, CDR2 FYNNEI, per germline. The CDR3 region has the DNA TGTGCCAGCAAGGACGGCAATAATTCACCCCTCCACTTT. The encoded protein is CASKDGNNSPLHF.

The chain is built from TRBV18 and TRBJ1-5; TRBD1 matches 7 bases. Germline V gene lookup returns CDR1 KGHSH and CDR2 LQKENI. Losses at the gene ends were 3 bases for V and 7 bases for J; bases not matched to a gene: 6. The CDR3 spans 14 residues. The CDR3 loop reads CASSPDRDQQPQHF. CDR3 in DNA: TGTGCCAGCTCACCCGACAGGGATCAACAGCCCCAGCATTTT.

The chain has TRBV5-1 and TRBJ2-7; possibly TRBD1 for D (6 bases). Germline lookup yields CDR1 SGHRS and CDR2 YFSETQ. The CDR3 runs to 14 residues. The V end lost 0 bases, the J end lost 7 bases, and 14 bases lay between the germline ends. The CDR3, as DNA: TGCGCCAGCAGCTTGGTGGCAGGGGACGATGAGCAGTACTTC. Protein: CASSLVAGDDEQYF. Supplemented by reference TRBV5-1 and TRBJ2-7, the full variable domain reads KAGVTQTPRYLIKTRGQQVTLSCSPISGHRSVSWYQQTPGQGLQFLFEYFSETQRNKGNFPGRFSGRQFSNSRSEMNVSTLELGDSALYLCASSLVAGDDEQYFGPGTRLTVT.

This chain uses TRBV13 with TRBJ2-7; D remains ambiguous. CDR1 PRHDT and CDR2 FYEKMQ come from the germline V gene (reference sequence). This CDR3 is 12 amino acids long. Trimming left V 1 base short and J 7 bases short, with 8 bases between. In DNA form, the CDR3 reads TGTGCCAGCAGCTTAGAAGAGCAGGAGCAGTACTTC. This sequence encodes CASSLEEQEQYF. Full variable domain (rest looked up from reference TRBV13 and TRBJ2-7): AAGVIQSPRHLIKEKRETATLKCYPIPRHDTVYWYQQGPGQDPQFLISFYEKMQSDKGSIPDRFSAQQFSDYHSELNMSSLELGDSALYFCASSLEEQEQYFGPGTRLTVT.

This clonotype was observed at least ten times. This chain uses TRBV3-1 with TRBJ2-1, with 8 nucleotides matching TRBD2. This CDR3 comprises 15 residues. Trimming removed 8 bases from V and 7 bases from J; junction bases left unmatched: 13. CDR1 and CDR2 from the germline V gene are LGHDT and YNNKEL (reference sequence). For the CDR3, the DNA is TGTGCCAGCGGTGATAGCGGGGTCCCTTGGAATGAGCAGTTCTTC. It specifies CASGDSGVPWNEQFF.

V usage is TRBV6-2 or TRBV6-3 and J usage is TRBJ1-2; 7 bases line up with TRBD1. Germline lookup yields CDR1 MNHEY and CDR2 SVGEGT. Trimming cost V 5 bases and J 8 bases; bases outside gene matches: 14. The CDR3 covers 15 residues. This CDR3 is CASSLDRDDRKGYTF. The DNA of the CDR3 is TGTGCCAGCAGTCTCGACAGGGACGACCGCAAGGGCTACACCTTC.

The rearrangement links TRBV5-1 to TRBJ2-2; 12 nucleotides line up with TRBD2. In germline, CDR1 is SGHRS, CDR2 YFSETQ. This CDR3 has 16 amino acids. V was pared by 2 bases and J by 4 bases, with 3 bases of the junction left unmatched. The CDR3 sequence: CASSLRLAGVTGELFF. CDR3 nucleotide sequence: TGCGCCAGCAGCTTAAGACTAGCGGGGGTCACCGGGGAGCTGTTTTTT.

This clonotype was seen ten or more times. This chain joins TRBV20-1 and TRBJ2-3; tentative D call: TRBD2 (6 bases). The germline V gene encodes CDR1 DFQATT and CDR2 SNEGSKA (reference sequence). The CDR3 consists of 15 residues. V was trimmed by 6 bases and J by 7 bases, leaving 23 bases between them. The CDR3 nucleotides are TGCAGTGCCCTTATGACTAGAGCTCTCCCGAATACGCAGTATTTT. Its translation is CSALMTRALPNTQYF.

This clonotype was seen ten or more times. The V and J genes are TRBV20-1 and TRBJ2-5, with TRBD2 matching over 11 bases. V trimming: 1 base; J trimming: 1 base; junction bases outside the gene matches: 2. CDR3 length equals 15 residues. The germline CDR1 and CDR2 sequences are DFQATT and SNEGSKA (reference sequence). The CDR3 DNA sequence: TGCAGTGCTAGAGCTCTAGCGGGAGGCCAAGAGACCCAGTACTTC. This translates into CSARALAGGQETQYF.

Many counts were recorded for this clonotype. The chain recombines TRBV20-1 with TRBJ2-7; 7 nucleotides match TRBD2. Trimming at V came to 0 bases and at J to 3 bases, leaving 2 bases not matched to a gene. The germline V gene has CDR1 DFQATT and CDR2 SNEGSKA (reference sequence). The CDR3 totals 13 residues. CDR3 coding DNA: TGCAGTGCTAGAGATCCTAGCGGCTACGAGCAGTACTTC. Translating gives CSARDPSGYEQYF.

This chain connects TRBV6-2 or TRBV6-3 to TRBJ1-5, with D hard to call. CDR1 is MNHEY and CDR2 is SVGEGT in the germline V gene. This CDR3 region has 13 residues. The V gene lost 0 bases and the J gene lost 4 bases, with 4 bases spanning the gap. Here the CDR3 reads CASSYSANQPQHF. The CDR3 region has the DNA TGTGCCAGCAGTTACTCGGCAAATCAGCCCCAGCATTTT.

As concerns this clonotype: At one boundary the junction diverges from the germline segment, which might be a read error. The genes are TRBV6-2 or TRBV6-3 and TRBJ1-3, with D possibly being TRBD1 (6 bases). CDR1 and CDR2 (germline): MNHEY, SVGEGT. CDR3 length: 13 residues. The CDR3 sequence is CASSRGTGNTVYF. In DNA, the CDR3 is TGTGCCAGCTCAAGGGGGACCGGAAACACCGTATATTTT.

There are a few counts of this clonotype. V usage is TRBV6-2 or TRBV6-3 and J usage is TRBJ2-1, with 8 positions matching TRBD2. The CDR3 extends over 15 amino acids. Germline V gene lookup returns CDR1 MNHEY and CDR2 SVGEGT. V was pared by 5 bases and J by 0 bases, with 3 bases of the junction left unmatched. The CDR3 DNA sequence: TGTGCCAGCAGTACGAGCGGGAGCTCCTACAATGAGCAGTTCTTC. This encodes CASSTSGSSYNEQFF.